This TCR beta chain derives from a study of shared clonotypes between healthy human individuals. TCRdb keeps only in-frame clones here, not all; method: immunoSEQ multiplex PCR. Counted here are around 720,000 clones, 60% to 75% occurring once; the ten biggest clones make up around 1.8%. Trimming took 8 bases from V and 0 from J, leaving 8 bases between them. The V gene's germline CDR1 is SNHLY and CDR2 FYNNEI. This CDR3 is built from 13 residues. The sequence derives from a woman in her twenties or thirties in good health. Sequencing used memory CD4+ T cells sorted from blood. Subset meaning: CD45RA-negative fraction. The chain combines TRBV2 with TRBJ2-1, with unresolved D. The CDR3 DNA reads TGTGCCAGCTATCAGAGCTCCTACAATGAGCAGTTCTTC. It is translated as CASYQSSYNEQFF. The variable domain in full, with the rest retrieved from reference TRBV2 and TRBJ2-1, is EPEVTQTPSHQVTQMGQEVILRCVPISNHLYFYWYRQILGQKVEFLVSFYNNEISEKSEIFDDQFSVERPDGSNFTLKIRSTKLEDSAMYFCASYQSSYNEQFFGPGTRLTVL.